This TCR beta chain was retrieved from a study of blood T cell repertoires in COVID-19 (dated by TCRdb to 2020 to 2022). Some background on the complete study: Collaborator samples came from the United States, Italy and Spain and covered acute and convalescent phases of COVID-19. The material from the prospective study consisted of cDNA or gDNA derived from T cells, B-cell-depleted T cells, or PBMCs. The dataset comprised deeply sampled blood TCRbeta repertoires from subjects exposed to, actively infected with, or recovered from COVID-19. The repertoires were made available in a free public database intended to serve as a resource for research on the immune response to SARS-CoV-2. The samples were drawn from two sources: the first 160 participants of the ongoing ImmuneRACE study, and 950 to 1,500 subjects contributed by 6 global collaborators. The sample metadata nearly always contained a de-identified subject ID, COVID-19 status, age in years and sex. HLA class I and class II types, where available, came from metadata supplied by the sample provider rather than from assay-based typing.

Participants in the prospective study were aged about 18 to 95 years, lived in over 20 United States geographic areas, and enrolled through a virtual design. To assign participants to cohorts, the prospective study relied on clinical history that participants themselves reported in a screening survey and a study questionnaire. For ImmuneRACE Cohort 3, a participant was defined as recovered based on two consecutive negative NP/OP PCR tests, clearance by a healthcare professional, or resolution of symptoms. In the prospective study, mobile phlebotomists collected whole blood, serum and a nasopharyngeal or oropharyngeal swab from each participant. Participants in the prospective study had the option to provide additional blood draws and questionnaires over an approximately 2-month period. Before DNA extraction, prospective study blood samples were shipped either frozen or at room temperature. Points on this clone: What antigen it recognizes has not been identified. Base qualities are not at hand, and no much larger clone is one base apart.

The immunoSEQ Assay, a bias-controlled multiplex PCR, was used to amplify TCRbeta CDR3 regions from genomic DNA. For the original study's pipeline: Within the assay, amplification of reference gene primers was used to estimate how many nucleated cells each sample contained. To quantify the absolute abundance of each unique TCRbeta CDR3 rearrangement, sequence reads were collapsed and filtered. Productive Simpson clonality was computed per sample as the square root of Simpson's diversity index over productive rearrangements. The table comes from immuneACCESS by way of TCRdb, which keeps in-frame sequences with V and J called. Part of the clones is missing from these tables; in studies checked, under half for an unresolved V gene and the rest for unknown reasons. That table is the source of V, J and clone size, and D and trimming were worked out from the DNA. The sample table records about 270,000 clones; about nine tenths of these occur just once. Jointly, the top ten make up approximately 2.6% of the sample.

General findings and caveats noted by the study authors: The quantity of clinical and demographic metadata differed by source and by participant and was supplied without curation.

From the cysteine through the phenylalanine, the CDR3 covers 13 amino acids. Only the CDR3 region is kept as DNA, spanning 39 bases read in frame from base 1. As encoded in the germline V gene, CDR1 is SGHRS while CDR2 is YFSETQ. V trim: 7 bases; J trim: 9 bases; unmatched bases: 8. The sequence links TRBV5-1 to TRBJ2-1, and 9 junctional nucleotides match TRBD1. The receptor comes from a woman aged 18 to 35 who had recovered from COVID-19. Material for sequencing was PBMCs or T cells enriched from blood (not recorded which). The CDR3 region reads CASRDREVGEQFF. The bases read TGCGCCAGCCGGGACAGGGAGGTTGGTGAGCAGTTCTTC.